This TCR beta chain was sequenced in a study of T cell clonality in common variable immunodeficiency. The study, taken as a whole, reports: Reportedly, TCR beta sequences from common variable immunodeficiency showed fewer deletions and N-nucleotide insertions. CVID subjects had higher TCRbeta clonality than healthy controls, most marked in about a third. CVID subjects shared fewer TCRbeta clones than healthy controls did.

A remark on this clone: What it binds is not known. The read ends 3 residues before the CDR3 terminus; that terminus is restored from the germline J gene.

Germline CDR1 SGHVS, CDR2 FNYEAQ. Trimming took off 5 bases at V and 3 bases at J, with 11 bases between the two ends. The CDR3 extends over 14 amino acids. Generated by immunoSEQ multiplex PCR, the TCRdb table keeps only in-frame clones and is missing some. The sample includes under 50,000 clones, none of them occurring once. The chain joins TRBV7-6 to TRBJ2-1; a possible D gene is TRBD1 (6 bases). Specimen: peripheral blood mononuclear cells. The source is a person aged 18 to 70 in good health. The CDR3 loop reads CASSPQQGYNEQFF. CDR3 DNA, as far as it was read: TGTGCCAGCAGCCCCCAACAGGGCTACAATGAG.